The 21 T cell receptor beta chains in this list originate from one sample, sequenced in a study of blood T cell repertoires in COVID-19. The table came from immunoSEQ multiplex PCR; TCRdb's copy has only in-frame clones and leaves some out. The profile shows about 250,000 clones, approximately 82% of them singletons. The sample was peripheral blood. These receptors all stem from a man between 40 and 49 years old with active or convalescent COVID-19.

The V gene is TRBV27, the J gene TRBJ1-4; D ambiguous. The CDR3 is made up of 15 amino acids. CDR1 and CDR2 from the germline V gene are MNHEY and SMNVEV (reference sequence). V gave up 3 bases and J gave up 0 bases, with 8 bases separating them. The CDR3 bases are TGTGCCAGCAGTTTCGATCGGTCAACTAATGAAAAACTGTTTTTT. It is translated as CASSFDRSTNEKLFF.

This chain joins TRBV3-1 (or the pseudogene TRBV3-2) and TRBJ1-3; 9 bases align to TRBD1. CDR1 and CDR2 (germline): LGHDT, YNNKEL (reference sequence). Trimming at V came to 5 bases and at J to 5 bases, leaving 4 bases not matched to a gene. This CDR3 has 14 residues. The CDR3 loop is CASSSGTGRNTIYF. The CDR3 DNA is TGTGCCAGCAGCTCCGGGACAGGGCGAAACACCATATATTTT.

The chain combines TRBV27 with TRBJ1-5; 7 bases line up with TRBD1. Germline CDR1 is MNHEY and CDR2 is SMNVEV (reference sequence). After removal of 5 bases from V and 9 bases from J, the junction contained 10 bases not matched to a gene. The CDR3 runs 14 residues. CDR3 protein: CASSTQGTGGPQHF. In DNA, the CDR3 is TGTGCCAGCAGTACACAGGGGACCGGTGGGCCCCAGCATTTT.

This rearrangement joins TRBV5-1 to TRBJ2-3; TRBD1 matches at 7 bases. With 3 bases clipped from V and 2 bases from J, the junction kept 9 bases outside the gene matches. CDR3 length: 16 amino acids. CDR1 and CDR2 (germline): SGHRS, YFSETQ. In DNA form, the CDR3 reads TGCGCCAGCAGCTCAGATCGGACAGGCCTCACAGATACGCAGTATTTT. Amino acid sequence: CASSSDRTGLTDTQYF.

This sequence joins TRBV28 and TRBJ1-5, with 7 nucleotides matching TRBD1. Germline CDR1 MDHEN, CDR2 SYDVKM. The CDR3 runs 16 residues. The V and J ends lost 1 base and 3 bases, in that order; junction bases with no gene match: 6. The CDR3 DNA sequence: TGTGCCAGCAGTTTATTGCTTACAGGGGTCAATCAGCCCCAGCATTTT. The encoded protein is CASSLLLTGVNQPQHF.

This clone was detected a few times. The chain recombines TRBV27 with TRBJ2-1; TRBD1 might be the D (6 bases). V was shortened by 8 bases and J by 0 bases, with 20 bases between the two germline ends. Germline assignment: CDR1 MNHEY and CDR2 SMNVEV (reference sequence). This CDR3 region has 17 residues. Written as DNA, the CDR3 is TGTGCCAGCGGGGACATCTACAGGGTTAGCTCCTACAATGAGCAGTTCTTC. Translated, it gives CASGDIYRVSSYNEQFF.

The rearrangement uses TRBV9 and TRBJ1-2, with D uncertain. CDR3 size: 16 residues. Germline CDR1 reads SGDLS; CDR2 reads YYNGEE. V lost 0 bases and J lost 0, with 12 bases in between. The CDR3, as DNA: TGTGCCAGCAGCGTAGATCAGAAGACTGCTAACTATGGCTACACCTTC. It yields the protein CASSVDQKTANYGYTF.

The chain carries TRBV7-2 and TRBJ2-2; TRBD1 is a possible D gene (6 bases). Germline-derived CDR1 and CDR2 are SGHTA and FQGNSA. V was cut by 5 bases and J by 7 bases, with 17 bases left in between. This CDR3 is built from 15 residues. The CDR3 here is CASSRLWGRGGELFF. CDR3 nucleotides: TGTGCCAGCAGCCGTCTCTGGGGGCGCGGCGGGGAGCTGTTTTTT.

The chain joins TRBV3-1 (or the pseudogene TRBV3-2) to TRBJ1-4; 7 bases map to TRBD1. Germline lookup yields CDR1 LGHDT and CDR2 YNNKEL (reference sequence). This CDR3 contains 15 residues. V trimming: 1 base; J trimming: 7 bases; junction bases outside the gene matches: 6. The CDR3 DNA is TGTGCCAGCAGCCAAGGCAGGGGACAGCGTGAAAAACTGTTTTTT. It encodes CASSQGRGQREKLFF.

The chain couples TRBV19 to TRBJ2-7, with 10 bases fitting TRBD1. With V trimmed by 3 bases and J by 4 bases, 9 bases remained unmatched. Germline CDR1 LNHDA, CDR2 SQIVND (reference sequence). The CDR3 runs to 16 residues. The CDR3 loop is CASSILGDRGGYEQYF. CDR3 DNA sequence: TGTGCCAGTAGTATTCTCGGGGACAGGGGAGGTTACGAGCAGTACTTC.

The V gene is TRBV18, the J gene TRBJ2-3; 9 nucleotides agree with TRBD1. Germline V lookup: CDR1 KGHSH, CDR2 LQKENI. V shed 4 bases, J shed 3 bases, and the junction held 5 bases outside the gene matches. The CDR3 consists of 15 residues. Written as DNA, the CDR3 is TGTGCCAGCTCACTAATGACAGGGGGGACAGATACGCAGTATTTT. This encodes CASSLMTGGTDTQYF.

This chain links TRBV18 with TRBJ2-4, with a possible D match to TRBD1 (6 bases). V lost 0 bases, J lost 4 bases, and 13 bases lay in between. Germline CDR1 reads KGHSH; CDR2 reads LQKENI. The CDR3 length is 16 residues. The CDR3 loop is CASSPPQGEGKNIQYF. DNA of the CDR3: TGTGCCAGCTCACCACCACAGGGAGAGGGAAAAAACATTCAGTACTTC.

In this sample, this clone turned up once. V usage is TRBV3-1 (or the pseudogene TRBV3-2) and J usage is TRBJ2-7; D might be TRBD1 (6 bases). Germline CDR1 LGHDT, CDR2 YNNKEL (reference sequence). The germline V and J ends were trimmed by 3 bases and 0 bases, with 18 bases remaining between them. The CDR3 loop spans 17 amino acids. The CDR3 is CASSHKQGLDNSYEQYF. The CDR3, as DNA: TGTGCCAGCAGCCACAAACAGGGCCTCGACAACTCCTACGAGCAGTACTTC.

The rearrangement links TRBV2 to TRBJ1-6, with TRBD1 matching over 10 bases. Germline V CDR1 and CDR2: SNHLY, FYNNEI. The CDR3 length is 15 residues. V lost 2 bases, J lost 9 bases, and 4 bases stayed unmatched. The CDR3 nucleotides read TGTGCCAGCAGTGAATTGACAGGGGGCGGTTCACCCCTCCACTTT. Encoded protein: CASSELTGGGSPLHF.

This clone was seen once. CDR3 loop: CASSIDRRVTEAFF. The CDR3 bases are TGTGCCAGTAGTATAGATCGGCGGGTCACTGAAGCTTTCTTT. The chain is built from TRBV19 and TRBJ1-1; no clear D gene. Trimming removed 0 bases from V and 4 bases from J, with 9 bases in between. The V gene's germline CDR1 is LNHDA and CDR2 SQIVND (reference sequence). The CDR3 runs to 14 residues.

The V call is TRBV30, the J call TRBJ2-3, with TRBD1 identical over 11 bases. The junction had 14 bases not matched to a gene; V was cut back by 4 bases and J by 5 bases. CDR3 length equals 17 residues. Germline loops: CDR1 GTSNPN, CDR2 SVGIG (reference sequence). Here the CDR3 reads CAWTFGQGALWGDTQYF. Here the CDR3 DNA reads TGTGCCTGGACCTTCGGACAGGGGGCGTTGTGGGGAGATACGCAGTATTTT.

The CDR3 spells CASSPGLSSNQPQHF. The CDR3 DNA sequence: TGTGCCAGTAGTCCCGGACTGAGTAGCAATCAGCCCCAGCATTTT. V is TRBV19 and J is TRBJ1-5; D gene unclear. Trimming took 5 bases from V and 0 from J, leaving 11 bases between them. The V gene's germline CDR1 is LNHDA and CDR2 SQIVND (reference sequence). The CDR3 sequence is 15 residues long.

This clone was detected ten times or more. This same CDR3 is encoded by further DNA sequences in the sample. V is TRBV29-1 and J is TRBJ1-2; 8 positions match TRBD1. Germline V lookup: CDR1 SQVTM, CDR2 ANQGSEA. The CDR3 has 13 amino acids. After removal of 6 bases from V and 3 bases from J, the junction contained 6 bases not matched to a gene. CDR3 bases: TGCAGCGTCAGGACAGGGTTGTACTATGGCTACACCTTC. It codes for CSVRTGLYYGYTF.

In nucleotides, the CDR3 is TGCGCCAGCAGGGAGGGTCCGGGAGGGCCAGATACGCAGTATTTT. Protein sequence: CASREGPGGPDTQYF. This chain uses TRBV10-2 with TRBJ2-3, with 8 bases lining up with TRBD2. Germline V gene data show CDR1 as WSHSY and CDR2 as SAAADI. There are 15 residues in the CDR3. Trimming cost V 6 bases and J 4 bases; bases outside gene matches: 9.

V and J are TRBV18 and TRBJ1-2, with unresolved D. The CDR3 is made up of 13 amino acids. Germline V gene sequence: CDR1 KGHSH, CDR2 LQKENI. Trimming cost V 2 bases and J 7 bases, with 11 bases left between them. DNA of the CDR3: TGTGCCAGCTCACCAGGGAGGGATTCTGGCTACACCTTC. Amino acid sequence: CASSPGRDSGYTF.

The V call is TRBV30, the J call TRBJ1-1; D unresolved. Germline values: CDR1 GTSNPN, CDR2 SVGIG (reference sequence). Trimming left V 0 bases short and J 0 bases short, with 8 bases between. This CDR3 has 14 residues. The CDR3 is CAWSVGRVNTEAFF. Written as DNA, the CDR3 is TGTGCCTGGAGTGTAGGGCGGGTGAACACTGAAGCTTTCTTT.